Below, 13 T cell receptor beta chains from the same sample are listed, as sequenced in a study of CD8 T cells in Susac syndrome. RNA amounts of about 0.5 to 1 ug underwent reverse transcription with random hexamers. TCRdb recomputed calls from the immunoSEQ multiplex PCR reads with MiXCR, one row per CDR3 protein. Of 210,000 or so distinct CDR3 sequences listed, roughly 93% are singletons. Source material: CD4+ T cells from PBMCs. The source of these receptors is a human donor with Susac syndrome.

The chain uses TRBV10-3 and TRBJ2-7, with D unresolved. Trimming stripped 3 bases from V and 5 bases from J, with 8 bases between. This CDR3 contains 12 residues. Germline V CDR1 and CDR2: ENHRY, SYGVKD. The CDR3 is CAISDFRDEQYF. The CDR3 DNA follows: TGTGCCATCAGTGATTTTCGGGACGAGCAGTACTTC.

This clonotype has just one count. This rearrangement joins TRBV29-1 to TRBJ2-1; tentatively, D is TRBD1 (5 bases). Per germline, CDR1 SQVTM and CDR2 ANQGSEA. With 8 bases removed from V and 10 bases from J, the gap between germline ends came to 15 bases. The CDR3 runs 11 residues. The DNA of the CDR3 is TGCAGCATTCGTCAGGGTATGGAGCAGTTCTTC. Translating gives CSIRQGMEQFF.

This clonotype has a single count. The chain employs TRBV6-5 and TRBJ1-6; 10 bases match TRBD1. Germline values: CDR1 MNHEY, CDR2 SVGAGI. The CDR3 contains 15 residues. The trim removed 5 bases at V and 13 bases at J, leaving 11 bases unmatched. CDR3 sequence: CASSPSTGGESPLHF. The CDR3 DNA follows: TGTGCCAGCAGTCCCTCGACAGGGGGCGAATCGCCCCTCCACTTT.

The chain combines TRBV3-1 with TRBJ1-2; TRBD1 matches 7 bases. Looked up from germline, CDR1 is LGHDT and CDR2 is YNNKEL (reference sequence). This CDR3 is 14 amino acids long. V shed 2 bases, J shed 2 bases, and the junction held 2 bases outside the gene matches. The CDR3 loop is CASSQPTGNYGYTF. Written as DNA, the CDR3 is TGTGCCAGCAGCCAACCGACAGGGAACTATGGCTACACCTTC. The full variable domain, completed using reference TRBV3-1 and TRBJ1-2, is DTAVSQTPKYLVTQMGNDKSIKCEQNLGHDTMYWYKQDSKKFLKIMFSYNNKELIINETVPNRFSPKSPDKAHLNLHINSLELGDSAVYFCASSQPTGNYGYTFGSGTRLTVV.

The chain combines TRBV15 with TRBJ1-5; D not resolved. The germline V and J ends were trimmed by 1 base and 4 bases, with 20 bases remaining between them. The CDR3 consists of 18 residues. Per germline, CDR1 LNHNV and CDR2 YYDKDF (reference sequence). For the CDR3, the DNA is TGTGCCACCAGCAGAGTCGAGGAGGGAGGGTCGGCTAATCAGCCCCAGCATTTT. This gives the protein CATSRVEEGGSANQPQHF.

J is TRBJ2-2 and V is TRBV7-2; D is unresolved. The ends were cut back, 1 base at V and 7 bases at J, with 16 bases in the middle. Germline assignment: CDR1 SGHTA and CDR2 FQGNSA. The CDR3 contains 16 residues. The CDR3 DNA is TGTGCCAGCAGCTTAGGGGGTTCTTTACGTGGCGGGGAGCTGTTTTTT. This codes for CASSLGGSLRGGELFF.

This clonotype was counted a single time. The chain carries TRBV7-3 and TRBJ1-1; 8 bases fit TRBD1. CDR1 is SGHTA, CDR2 FQGTGA, per germline. J was trimmed by 1 base and V by 5 bases; bases with no gene match: 3. The CDR3 is 14 amino acids. This chain's CDR3 is CASSPGQANTEAFF. The CDR3 coding sequence is TGTGCCAGCAGCCCGGGACAGGCGAACACTGAAGCTTTCTTT.

This chain uses TRBV6-5 with TRBJ2-5, with 8 positions matching TRBD1. Looked up from germline, CDR1 is MNHEY and CDR2 is SVGAGI. The CDR3 covers 15 residues. Trimming at V came to 4 bases and at J to 5 bases, leaving 9 bases not matched to a gene. CDR3 loop: CASSLTRGLGETQYF. The CDR3 nucleotides read TGTGCCAGCAGTTTGACCAGGGGGCTAGGGGAGACCCAGTACTTC.

CDR3 sequence reads: CASSPGRPQDTQYF. Here the CDR3 DNA reads TGTGCCAGTAGCCCGGGGCGTCCACAGGATACGCAGTATTTT. V and J are TRBV19 and TRBJ2-3, with D perhaps assigned TRBD1 or TRBD2 (5 bases each). Trimming stripped 6 bases from V and 6 bases from J, with 16 bases between. This CDR3 spans 14 amino acids. Germline CDR1 reads LNHDA; CDR2 reads SQIVND (reference sequence). The full variable domain, its missing parts supplied by reference TRBV19 and TRBJ2-3, is DGGITQSPKYLFRKEGQNVTLSCEQNLNHDAMYWYRQDPGQGLRLIYYSQIVNDFQKGDIAEGYSVSREKKESFPLTVTSAQKNPTAFYLCASSPGRPQDTQYFGPGTRLTVL.

This clonotype was observed a few times. The chain links TRBV9 to TRBJ2-2, with no clear D. This CDR3 spans 13 amino acids. Germline values: CDR1 SGDLS, CDR2 YYNGEE. The V end lost 0 bases, the J end lost 5 bases, and 5 bases lay between the germline ends. DNA for the CDR3: TGTGCCAGCAGCGTAGTGGGTACCGGGGAGCTGTTTTTT. This sequence encodes CASSVVGTGELFF.

The rearrangement joins TRBV6-6 to TRBJ1-1; 10 nucleotides agree with TRBD1. Germline CDR1 MNHNY, CDR2 SVGAGI (reference sequence). With 5 bases clipped from V and 6 bases from J, the junction kept 12 bases outside the gene matches. The CDR3 is 16 amino acids. The CDR3 bases are TGTGCCAGCAGTACCGGTCCCGGGACAGGGGCTTCTGAAGCTTTCTTT. Translating gives CASSTGPGTGASEAFF.

This clonotype was recorded a few times. The rearrangement joins TRBV12-3 or TRBV12-4 to TRBJ1-2; 10 nucleotides align to TRBD1. The V gene end was trimmed by 3 bases and the J gene end by 2 bases; junction bases not matched to a gene: 0. The CDR3 length is 14 residues. CDR3 sequence: CASSLGQGNYGYTF. The CDR3 DNA sequence: TGTGCCAGCAGTTTGGGACAGGGGAACTATGGCTACACCTTC.

This chain connects TRBV6-5 to TRBJ2-1, with 9 bases identical to TRBD2. Germline CDR1 MNHEY, CDR2 SVGAGI. V lost 0 bases to trimming and J lost 10 bases; unmatched junction nucleotides: 13. This CDR3 contains 17 residues. This chain's CDR3 is CASSYSAAGGPGREQFF. Here the CDR3 DNA reads TGTGCCAGCAGTTACTCCGCCGCGGGGGGGCCCGGTCGGGAGCAGTTCTTC.